Listed below are T cell receptor beta chains from one sample, sequenced in a study of CDR3 diversity in severe acne. TCRdb re-called the PCR reads with MiXCR, one entry per CDR3 protein. The sample lists some 85,000 distinct CDR3 sequences, about 53% occurring once. The sample taken for sequencing was blood. Receptors originate from a male donor with severe acne vulgaris. Each CDR3 is given with its conserved first and last residue. D genes are given only for firm matches. Part of the rows lack a size; the others show once, few, many or a class for expanded clones.

j_call: TRBJ1-5; clone_size: -; v_call: TRBV10-3; d_call: -; cdr3_nt: TGTGCCATCAGTGCCCAAGATCAGCCCCAGCATTTT; cdr3_aa: CAISAQDQPQHF
j_call: TRBJ1-4; clone_size: many; v_call: TRBV20-1; d_call: TRBD1; cdr3_nt: TGCAGTGCTGCCCAGACAGGGACTAATGAAAAACTGTTTTTT; cdr3_aa: CSAAQTGTNEKLFF
j_call: TRBJ2-6; clone_size: -; v_call: TRBV29-1; d_call: TRBD1; cdr3_nt: TGCAGCGTAGAAATCCGGGACAGCGACTCTGGGGCCGACGTCCTGACTTTC; cdr3_aa: CSVEIRDSDSGADVLTF
j_call: TRBJ1-2; clone_size: many; v_call: TRBV7-9; d_call: TRBD1; cdr3_nt: TGTGCCAGCAGCCTACAGGGGGCCAACTATGGCTACACCTTC; cdr3_aa: CASSLQGANYGYTF
j_call: TRBJ1-2; clone_size: -; v_call: TRBV29-1; d_call: -; cdr3_nt: TGCAGCGTTGCCGACCTAGCTCCTGGCTACACCTTC; cdr3_aa: CSVADLAPGYTF
j_call: TRBJ1-1; clone_size: -; v_call: TRBV7-9; d_call: -; cdr3_nt: TGTGCCAGCAGCCAAAAGGCAGGGAGCATGAACACTGAAGCTTTCTTT; cdr3_aa: CASSQKAGSMNTEAFF
j_call: TRBJ1-1; clone_size: -; v_call: TRBV18; d_call: -; cdr3_nt: TGTGCCAGCTCACGTTACCGGGGCCTAGAGACGCTGAACACTGAAGCTTTCTTT; cdr3_aa: CASSRYRGLETLNTEAFF
j_call: TRBJ2-7; clone_size: -; v_call: TRBV6-5; d_call: -; cdr3_nt: TGTGCCAGCAGCTACGGCCGGGACTTCAACGAGCAGTACTTC; cdr3_aa: CASSYGRDFNEQYF
j_call: TRBJ2-5; clone_size: -; v_call: TRBV19; d_call: -; cdr3_nt: TGTGCCAGTTCCGGCCGGGGACAAGAGACCCAGTACTTC; cdr3_aa: CASSGRGQETQYF
j_call: TRBJ2-7; clone_size: -; v_call: TRBV29-1; d_call: TRBD1; cdr3_nt: TGCAGCGCTGCCCGGGACAGGGAAAACGAGCAGTACTTC; cdr3_aa: CSAARDRENEQYF
j_call: TRBJ1-1; clone_size: -; v_call: TRBV10-2; d_call: -; cdr3_nt: TGCGCCAGCAGTGAGTCGGGGGGGATTGGTGAAGCTTTCTTT; cdr3_aa: CASSESGGIGEAFF